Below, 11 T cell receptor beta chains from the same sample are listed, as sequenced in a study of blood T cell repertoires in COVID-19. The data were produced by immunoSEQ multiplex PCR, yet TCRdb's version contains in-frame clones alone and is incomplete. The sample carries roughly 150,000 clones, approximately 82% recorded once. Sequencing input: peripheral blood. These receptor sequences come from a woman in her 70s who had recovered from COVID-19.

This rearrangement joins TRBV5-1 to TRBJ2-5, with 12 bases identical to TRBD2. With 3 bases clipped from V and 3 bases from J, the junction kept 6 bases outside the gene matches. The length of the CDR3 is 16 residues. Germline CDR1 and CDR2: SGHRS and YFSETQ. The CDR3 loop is CASSWGTSGRKETQYF. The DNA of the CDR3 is TGCGCCAGCAGCTGGGGAACTAGCGGGAGGAAAGAGACCCAGTACTTC.

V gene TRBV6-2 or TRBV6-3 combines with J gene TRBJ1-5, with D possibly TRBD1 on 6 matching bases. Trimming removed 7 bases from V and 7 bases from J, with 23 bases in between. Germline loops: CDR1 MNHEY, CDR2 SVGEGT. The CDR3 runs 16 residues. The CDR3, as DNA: TGTGCCAGCACCCCAAGGGTGGTGAGGGGGGGGCAGCCCCAGCATTTT. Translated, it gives CASTPRVVRGGQPQHF.

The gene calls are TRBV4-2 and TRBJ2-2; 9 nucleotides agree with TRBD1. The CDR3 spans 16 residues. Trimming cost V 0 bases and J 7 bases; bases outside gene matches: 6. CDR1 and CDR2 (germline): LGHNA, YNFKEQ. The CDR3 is CASSQEPGQGLGELFF. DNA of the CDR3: TGTGCCAGCAGCCAAGAACCGGGACAGGGCCTCGGGGAGCTGTTTTTT.

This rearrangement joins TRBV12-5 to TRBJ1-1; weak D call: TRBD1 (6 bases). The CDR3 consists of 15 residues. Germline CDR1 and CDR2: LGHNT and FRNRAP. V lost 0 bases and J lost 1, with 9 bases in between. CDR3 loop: CASGLVQGKNTEAFF. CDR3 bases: TGTGCTAGTGGTTTGGTACAGGGCAAGAACACTGAAGCTTTCTTT.

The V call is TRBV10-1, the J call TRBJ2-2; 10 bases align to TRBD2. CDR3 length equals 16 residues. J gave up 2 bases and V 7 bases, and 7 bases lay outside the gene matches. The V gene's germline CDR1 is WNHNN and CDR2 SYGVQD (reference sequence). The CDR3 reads CASTASGGPNTGELFF. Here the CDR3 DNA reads TGCGCCAGCACGGCTAGCGGGGGTCCCAACACCGGGGAGCTGTTTTTT.

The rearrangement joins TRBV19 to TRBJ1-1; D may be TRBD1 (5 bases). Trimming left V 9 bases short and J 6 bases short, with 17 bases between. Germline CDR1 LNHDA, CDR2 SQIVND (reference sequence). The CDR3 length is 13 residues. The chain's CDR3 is CASTPGRGPEAFF. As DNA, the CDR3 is TGTGCCAGCACCCCAGGGAGGGGCCCTGAAGCTTTCTTT.

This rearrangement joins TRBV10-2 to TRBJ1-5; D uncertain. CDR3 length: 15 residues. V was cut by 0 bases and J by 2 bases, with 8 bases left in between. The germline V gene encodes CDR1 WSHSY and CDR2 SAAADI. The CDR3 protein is CASSESPGGNQPQHF. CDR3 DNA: TGCGCCAGCAGTGAGTCCCCAGGTGGCAATCAGCCCCAGCATTTT.

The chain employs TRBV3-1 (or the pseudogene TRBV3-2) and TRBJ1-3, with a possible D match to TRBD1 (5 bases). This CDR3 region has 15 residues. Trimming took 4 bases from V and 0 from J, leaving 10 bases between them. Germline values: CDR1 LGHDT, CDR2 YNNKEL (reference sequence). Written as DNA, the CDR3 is TGTGCCAGCAGCCGCGGGACTAACTCTGGAAACACCATATATTTT. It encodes CASSRGTNSGNTIYF.

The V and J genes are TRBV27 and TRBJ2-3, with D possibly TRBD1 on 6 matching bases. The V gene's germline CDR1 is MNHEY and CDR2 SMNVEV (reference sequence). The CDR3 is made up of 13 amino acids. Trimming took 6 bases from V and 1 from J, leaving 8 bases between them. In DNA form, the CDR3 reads TGTGCCAGCAGCCCAGGGGGCACAGATACGCAGTATTTT. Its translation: CASSPGGTDTQYF.

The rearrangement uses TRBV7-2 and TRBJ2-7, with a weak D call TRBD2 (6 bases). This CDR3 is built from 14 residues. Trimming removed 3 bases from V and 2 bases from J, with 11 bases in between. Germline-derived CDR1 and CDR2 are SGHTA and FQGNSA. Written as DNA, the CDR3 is TGTGCCAGCAGCTTGGGACTGCTGACCTACGAGCAGTACTTC. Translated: CASSLGLLTYEQYF.

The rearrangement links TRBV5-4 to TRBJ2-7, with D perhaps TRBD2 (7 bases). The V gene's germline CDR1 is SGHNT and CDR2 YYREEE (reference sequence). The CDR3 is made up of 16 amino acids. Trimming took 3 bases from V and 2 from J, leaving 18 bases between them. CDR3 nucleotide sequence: TGTGCCAGCAGCTCGGGGAGGGGGGATACCCCCTACGAGCAGTACTTC. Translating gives CASSSGRGDTPYEQYF. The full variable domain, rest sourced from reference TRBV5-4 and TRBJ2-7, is ETGVTQSPTHLIKTRGQQVTLRCSSQSGHNTVSWYQQALGQGPQFIFQYYREEENGRGNFPPRFSGLQFPNYSSELNVNALELDDSALYLCASSSGRGDTPYEQYFGPGTRLTVT.